This entry lists 15 T cell receptor beta chains sequenced from one sample in a study of glioma-infiltrating T cells. The iRepertoire nested amplicon-rescue multiplex PCR amplified TCR alpha and beta CDR3s from RNA. TCRdb independently ran MiXCR on the multiplex PCR reads; one entry per CDR3 protein. The sample consists of roughly 350,000 distinct CDR3 sequences, roughly two fifths of them appearing once. Sequenced input: glioma tissue, nonneoplastic brain tissue, or PBMCs (not recorded which). All receptors derive from a human donor with low-grade glioma or glioblastoma, undergoing nonglioma brain surgery, or in good health (not recorded which).

This clonotype has more than one count but fewer than ten. The chain joins TRBV20-1 to TRBJ2-6; 7 bases align to TRBD1. V lost 5 bases to trimming and J lost 0 bases; unmatched junction nucleotides: 7. The CDR3 is 16 amino acids. Germline assignment: CDR1 DFQATT and CDR2 SNEGSKA (reference sequence). The CDR3 DNA reads as TGCAGTGCTCCGACAGGGCCAAGCTCTGGGGCCAACGTCCTGACTTTC. It specifies CSAPTGPSSGANVLTF.

This clonotype was counted many times. This chain connects TRBV6-1 to TRBJ1-3; 9 nucleotides line up with TRBD1. CDR1 and CDR2 from the germline V gene are MNHNS and SASEGT. CDR3 length equals 16 residues. V lost 6 bases to trimming and J lost 7 bases; unmatched junction nucleotides: 13. The CDR3 reads CASSSGGTGRRNTIYF. In DNA form, the CDR3 reads TGTGCCAGCAGCTCCGGCGGGACAGGGCGTCGGAACACCATATATTTT.

This clonotype has at least ten counts. This rearrangement joins TRBV20-1 to TRBJ2-3; D unresolved. The CDR3 length is 12 residues. Germline lookup yields CDR1 DFQATT and CDR2 SNEGSKA (reference sequence). V gave up 6 bases and J gave up 2 bases, with 9 bases separating them. The CDR3, as DNA: TGCAGTGCGCCGGACGCCACAGATACGCAGTATTTT. Amino acids: CSAPDATDTQYF.

With regard to this clonotype: A clone one base away is much larger, so this may be a read error. The chain links TRBV6-6 to TRBJ1-5, with a possible D match to TRBD1 (6 bases). Germline-derived CDR1 and CDR2 are MNHNY and SVGAGI (reference sequence). Trimming removed 7 bases at V and 8 bases at J, with 15 bases between. This CDR3 is 13 amino acids long. The DNA of the CDR3 is TGTGCCAGCACTCAGGGGTCAGGTAAGCCCCAGCATTTT. This encodes CASTQGSGKPQHF.

This clonotype was seen a few times. The chain combines TRBV2 with TRBJ2-3; D not certain. V dropped 5 bases and J dropped 5 bases, with 8 bases sitting between them. The CDR3 consists of 12 residues. CDR1 SNHLY and CDR2 FYNNEI come from the germline V gene. The CDR3 region has the DNA TGTGCCAGCAGTCTAATTGGAGATACGCAGTATTTT. Amino acid sequence: CASSLIGDTQYF.

This clonotype showed up just a few times. The chain is built from TRBV7-9 and TRBJ1-1; D remains unclear. The length of the CDR3 is 12 residues. Trimming took off 5 bases at V and 11 bases at J, with 15 bases between the two ends. The germline CDR1 and CDR2 sequences are SEHNR and FQNEAQ (reference sequence). CDR3 protein: CASSTSGQLAFF. CDR3 DNA: TGTGCCAGCAGCACCTCGGGCCAACTGGCTTTCTTT. Using reference TRBV7-9 and TRBJ1-1 for the parts outside the CDR3, the full variable domain is DTGVSQNPRHKITKRGQNVTFRCDPISEHNRLYWYRQTLGQGPEFLTYFQNEAQLEKSRLLSDRFSAERPKGSFSTLEIQRTEQGDSAMYLCASSTSGQLAFFGQGTRLTVV.

The rearrangement uses TRBV27 and TRBJ1-2, with TRBD1 identical over 8 bases. The CDR3 loop spans 15 amino acids. Germline trimming cut 0 bases from V and 3 bases from J; bases unmatched to any gene: 3. Per germline, CDR1 MNHEY and CDR2 SMNVEV (reference sequence). CDR3 sequence (DNA): TGTGCCAGCAGTTTATCGACAGGGGTGGACTATGGCTACACCTTC. This codes for CASSLSTGVDYGYTF.

This clonotype was counted between two and nine times. V usage is TRBV28 and J usage is TRBJ1-3; 11 nucleotides line up with TRBD1. With V trimmed by 3 bases and J by 8 bases, 3 bases remained unmatched. Germline CDR1 MDHEN, CDR2 SYDVKM. The CDR3 has 14 residues. The CDR3 DNA follows: TGTGCCAGCAGTTTGGGACAGGGGGTAGACACCATATATTTT. This encodes CASSLGQGVDTIYF.

This chain links TRBV6-9 with TRBJ2-7; D is possibly TRBD2 (6 bases). CDR3 length: 14 amino acids. The germline CDR1 and CDR2 sequences are MNHGY and SVAAGI. V was cut by 3 bases and J by 5 bases, with 14 bases left in between. The CDR3 loop reads CASSYGGVHNEQYF. DNA of the CDR3: TGTGCCAGCAGTTACGGCGGGGTTCATAACGAGCAGTACTTC.

DNA for the CDR3: TGTGCCAGCAAGGAAAACACCGGGGAGCTGTTTTTT. Encoded protein: CASKENTGELFF. The gene calls are TRBV2 and TRBJ2-2; D uncertain. The CDR3 contains 12 residues. Trimming left V 7 bases short and J 2 bases short, with 5 bases between. Germline CDR1 is SNHLY and CDR2 is FYNNEI.

The genes are TRBV29-1 and TRBJ2-7; TRBD2 might be the D (5 bases). This CDR3 region has 14 residues. CDR1 is SQVTM, CDR2 ANQGSEA, per germline. Trimming cost V 7 bases and J 4 bases, with 20 bases left between them. The CDR3 loop reads CSGVEGPGYYEQYF. The CDR3 DNA reads as TGCAGCGGGGTCGAAGGGCCGGGGTATTACGAGCAGTACTTC.

The CDR3 DNA is TGTGCCAGCAGCTCCGGACAGCCCAGGACCCAGTACTTC. It is translated as CASSSGQPRTQYF. The J gene is TRBJ2-5, the V gene TRBV4-2, with D possibly TRBD1 on 6 matching bases. CDR1 is LGHNA, CDR2 YNFKEQ, per germline. V lost 5 bases and J lost 7, with 14 bases in between. The CDR3 has 13 amino acids.

Concerning this clonotype itself: It may be a read error: a sequence one base away is much more abundant. The gene calls are TRBV20-1 and TRBJ1-5; weak D call: TRBD1 (5 bases). CDR3 length: 16 residues. Per the germline V gene, CDR1 is DFQATT and CDR2 is SNEGSKA (reference sequence). This CDR3 reads CSARDSPGYRNKPQHF. CDR3 nucleotides: TGCAGTGCTAGAGATTCCCCAGGGTACCGCAATAAGCCCCAGCATTTT.

V gene TRBV9 combines with J gene TRBJ2-1; D not certain. The CDR3 length is 13 residues. Germline loops: CDR1 SGDLS, CDR2 YYNGEE. Deletions cut 0 bases from V and 7 bases from J, with 8 bases between. The CDR3 DNA reads TGTGCCAGCAGCGTAGTTCACGGGAATGAGCAGTTCTTC. This sequence encodes CASSVVHGNEQFF.

As regards this clonotype: A much larger clonotype is one base distant, so this may be a read error. This sequence joins TRBV20-1 and TRBJ2-1, with 11 bases that match TRBD2. The length of the CDR3 is 16 residues. Per germline, CDR1 DFQATT and CDR2 SNEGSKA (reference sequence). V lost 0 bases, J lost 9 bases, and 10 bases stayed unmatched. The CDR3 DNA reads TGCAGTGCTAGAGACGGACCGGGACTAGCGGACAGTGAGCAGTTCTTC. This codes for CSARDGPGLADSEQFF.